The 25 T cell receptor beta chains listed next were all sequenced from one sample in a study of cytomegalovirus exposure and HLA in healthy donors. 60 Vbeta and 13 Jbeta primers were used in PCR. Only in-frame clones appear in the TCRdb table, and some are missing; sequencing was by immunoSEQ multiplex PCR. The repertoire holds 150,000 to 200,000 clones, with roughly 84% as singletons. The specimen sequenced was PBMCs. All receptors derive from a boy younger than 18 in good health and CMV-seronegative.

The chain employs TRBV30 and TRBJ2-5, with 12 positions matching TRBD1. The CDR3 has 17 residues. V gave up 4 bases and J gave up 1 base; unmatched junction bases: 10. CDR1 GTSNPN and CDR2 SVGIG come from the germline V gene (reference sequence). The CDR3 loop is CAWTDGTGGRLQETQYF. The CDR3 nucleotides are TGTGCCTGGACCGACGGGACAGGGGGCCGACTCCAAGAGACCCAGTACTTC.

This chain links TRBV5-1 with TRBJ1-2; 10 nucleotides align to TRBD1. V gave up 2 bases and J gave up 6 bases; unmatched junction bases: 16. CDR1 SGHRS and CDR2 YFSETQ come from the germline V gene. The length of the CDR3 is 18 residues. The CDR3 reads CASSLGSTGGLVRDGYTF. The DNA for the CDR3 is TGCGCCAGCAGCTTAGGTTCGACAGGGGGCCTAGTAAGGGATGGCTACACCTTC.

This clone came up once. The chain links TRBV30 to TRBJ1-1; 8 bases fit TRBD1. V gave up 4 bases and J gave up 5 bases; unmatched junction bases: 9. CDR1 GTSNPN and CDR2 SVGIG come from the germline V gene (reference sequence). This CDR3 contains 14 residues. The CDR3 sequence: CAWTRADRATEAFF. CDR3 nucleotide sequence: TGTGCCTGGACCAGGGCGGACAGGGCGACTGAAGCTTTCTTT.

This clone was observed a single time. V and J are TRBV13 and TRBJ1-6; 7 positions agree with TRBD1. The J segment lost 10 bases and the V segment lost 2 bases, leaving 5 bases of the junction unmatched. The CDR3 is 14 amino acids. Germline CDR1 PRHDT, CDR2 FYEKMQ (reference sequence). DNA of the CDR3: TGTGCCAGCAGCTTAAGGACAGGCATCTCACCCCTCCACTTT. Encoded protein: CASSLRTGISPLHF.

CDR3 DNA sequence: TGTGCCAGCTCACGAGGAGGGTCCCAGTACTTC. This encodes CASSRGGSQYF. The chain combines TRBV6-5 with TRBJ2-5; a possible D gene is TRBD2 (6 bases). The CDR3 runs 11 residues. With 8 bases removed from V and 9 bases from J, the gap between germline ends came to 13 bases. Germline CDR1 and CDR2: MNHEY and SVGAGI.

CDR3 coding DNA: TGTGCCACCTCCCCAGGGTGGAACTATGGCTACACCTTC. Its protein product is CATSPGWNYGYTF. The chain joins TRBV15 to TRBJ1-2, with D possibly TRBD1 on 5 matching bases. CDR3 length: 13 amino acids. The germline CDR1 and CDR2 sequences are LNHNV and YYDKDF (reference sequence). The V end was cut by 8 bases, the J end by 2 bases, with 12 bases between. Using reference TRBV15 and TRBJ1-2 for the parts outside the CDR3, the full variable domain is DAMVIQNPRYQVTQFGKPVTLSCSQTLNHNVMYWYQQKSSQAPKLLFHYYDKDFNNEADTPDNFQSRRPNTSFCFLDIRSPGLGDTAMYLCATSPGWNYGYTFGSGTRLTVV.

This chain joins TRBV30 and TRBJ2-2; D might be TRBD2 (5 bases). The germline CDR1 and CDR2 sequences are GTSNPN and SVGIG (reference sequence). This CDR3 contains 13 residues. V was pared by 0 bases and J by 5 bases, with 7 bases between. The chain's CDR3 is CAWSVGGTGELFF. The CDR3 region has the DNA TGTGCCTGGAGTGTAGGAGGTACCGGGGAGCTGTTTTTT.

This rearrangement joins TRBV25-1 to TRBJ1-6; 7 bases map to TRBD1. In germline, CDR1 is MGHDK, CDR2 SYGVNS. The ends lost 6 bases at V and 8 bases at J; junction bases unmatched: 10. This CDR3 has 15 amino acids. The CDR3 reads CASREFTGVHSPLHF. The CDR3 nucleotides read TGTGCCAGCAGGGAGTTTACAGGGGTCCATTCACCCCTCCACTTT.

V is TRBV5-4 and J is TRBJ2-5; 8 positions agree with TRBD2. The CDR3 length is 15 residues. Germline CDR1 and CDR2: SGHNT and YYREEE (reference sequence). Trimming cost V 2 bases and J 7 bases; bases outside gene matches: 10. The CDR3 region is CASSLPGTRKGTQYF. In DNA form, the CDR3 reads TGTGCCAGCAGCTTACCCGGGACTAGAAAAGGGACCCAGTACTTC.

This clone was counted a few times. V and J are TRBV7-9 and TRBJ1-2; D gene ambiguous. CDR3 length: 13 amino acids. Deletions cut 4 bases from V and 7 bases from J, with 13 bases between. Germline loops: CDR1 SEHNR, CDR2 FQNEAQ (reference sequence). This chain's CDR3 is CASSSLSGGGYTF. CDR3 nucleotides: TGTGCCAGCAGCTCCCTTTCGGGAGGTGGCTACACCTTC.

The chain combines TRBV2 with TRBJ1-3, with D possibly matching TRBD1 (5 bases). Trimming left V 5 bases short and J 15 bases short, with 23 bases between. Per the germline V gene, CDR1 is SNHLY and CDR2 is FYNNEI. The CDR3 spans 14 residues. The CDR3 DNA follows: TGTGCCAGCAGTCAAACGTCTTTGGGGACTGGGTCATATTTT. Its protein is CASSQTSLGTGSYF.

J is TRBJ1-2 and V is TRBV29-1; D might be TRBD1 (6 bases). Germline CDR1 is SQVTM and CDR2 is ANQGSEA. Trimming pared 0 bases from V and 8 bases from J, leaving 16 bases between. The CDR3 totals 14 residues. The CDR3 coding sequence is TGCAGCGTTGAAGATATGAACAGGGTGTACGGCTACACCTTC. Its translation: CSVEDMNRVYGYTF.

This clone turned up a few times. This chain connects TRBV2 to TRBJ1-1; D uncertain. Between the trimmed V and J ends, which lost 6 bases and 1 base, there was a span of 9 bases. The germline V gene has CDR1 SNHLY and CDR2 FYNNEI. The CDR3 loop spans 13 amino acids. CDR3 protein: CASSLTQNTEAFF. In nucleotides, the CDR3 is TGTGCCAGCAGCCTCACACAGAACACTGAAGCTTTCTTT.

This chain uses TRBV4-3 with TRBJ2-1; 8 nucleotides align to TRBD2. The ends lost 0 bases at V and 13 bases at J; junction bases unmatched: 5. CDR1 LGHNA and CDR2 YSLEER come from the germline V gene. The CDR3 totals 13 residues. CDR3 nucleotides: TGCGCCAGCAGCCAAGATCGGGGGGGGGCTCAGTTCTTC. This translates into CASSQDRGGAQFF.

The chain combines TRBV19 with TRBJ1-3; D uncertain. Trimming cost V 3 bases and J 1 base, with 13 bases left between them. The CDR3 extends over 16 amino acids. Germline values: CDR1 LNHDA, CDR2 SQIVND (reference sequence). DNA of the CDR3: TGTGCCAGTAGTATCCCTGGAGTCCTTTCTGGAAACACCATATATTTT. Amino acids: CASSIPGVLSGNTIYF. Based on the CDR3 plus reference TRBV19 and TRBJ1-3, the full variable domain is DGGITQSPKYLFRKEGQNVTLSCEQNLNHDAMYWYRQDPGQGLRLIYYSQIVNDFQKGDIAEGYSVSREKKESFPLTVTSAQKNPTAFYLCASSIPGVLSGNTIYFGEGSWLTVV.

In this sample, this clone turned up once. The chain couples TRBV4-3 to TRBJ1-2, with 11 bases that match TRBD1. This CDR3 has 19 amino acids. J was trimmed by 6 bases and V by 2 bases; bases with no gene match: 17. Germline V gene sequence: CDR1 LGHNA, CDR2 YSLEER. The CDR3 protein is CASSQYPLNSGQGENGYTF. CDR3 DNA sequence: TGCGCCAGCAGCCAATATCCGCTTAATTCGGGACAGGGGGAAAATGGCTACACCTTC.

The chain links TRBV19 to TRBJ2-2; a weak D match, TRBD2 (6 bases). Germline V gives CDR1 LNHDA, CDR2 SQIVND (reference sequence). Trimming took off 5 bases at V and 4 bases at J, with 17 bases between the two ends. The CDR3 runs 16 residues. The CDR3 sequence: CASSEGLSTFTGELFF. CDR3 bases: TGTGCCAGTAGTGAGGGACTTTCAACTTTCACCGGGGAGCTGTTTTTT.

The CDR3 loop is CASSLRQVKIYEQYF. The CDR3 DNA reads TGTGCCAGCAGTTTACGGCAGGTTAAAATTTACGAGCAGTACTTC. V usage is TRBV28 and J usage is TRBJ2-7; D is unresolved. Germline V lookup: CDR1 MDHEN, CDR2 SYDVKM. This CDR3 contains 15 residues. Trimming took 2 bases from V and 4 from J, leaving 15 bases between them.

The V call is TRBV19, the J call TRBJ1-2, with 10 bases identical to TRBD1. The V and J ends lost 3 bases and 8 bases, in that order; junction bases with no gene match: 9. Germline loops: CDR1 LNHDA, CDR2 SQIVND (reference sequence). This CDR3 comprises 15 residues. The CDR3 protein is CASSMSVGTGDGYTF. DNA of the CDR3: TGTGCCAGTAGTATGAGCGTGGGGACAGGGGACGGCTACACCTTC. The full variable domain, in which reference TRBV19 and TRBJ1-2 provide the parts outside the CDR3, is DGGITQSPKYLFRKEGQNVTLSCEQNLNHDAMYWYRQDPGQGLRLIYYSQIVNDFQKGDIAEGYSVSREKKESFPLTVTSAQKNPTAFYLCASSMSVGTGDGYTFGSGTRLTVV.

The CDR3 nucleotides read TGTGCCAGCAGACAACCCAGCTATAATTCACCCCTCCACTTT. As protein: CASRQPSYNSPLHF. The chain combines TRBV6-5 with TRBJ1-6; no firm D call. The V end lost 6 bases, the J end lost 3 bases, and 9 bases lay between the germline ends. Per germline, CDR1 MNHEY and CDR2 SVGAGI. The CDR3 totals 14 residues.

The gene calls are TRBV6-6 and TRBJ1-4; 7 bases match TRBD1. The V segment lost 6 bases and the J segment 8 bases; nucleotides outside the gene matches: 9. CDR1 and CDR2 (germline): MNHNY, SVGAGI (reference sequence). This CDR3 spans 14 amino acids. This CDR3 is CASRLRDSPEKLFF. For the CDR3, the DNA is TGTGCCAGCAGACTCCGGGACAGTCCCGAAAAACTGTTTTTT.

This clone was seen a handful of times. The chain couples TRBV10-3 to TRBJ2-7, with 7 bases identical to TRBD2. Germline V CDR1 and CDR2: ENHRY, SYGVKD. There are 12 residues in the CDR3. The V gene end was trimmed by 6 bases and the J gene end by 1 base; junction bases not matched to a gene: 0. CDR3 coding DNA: TGTGCCATCAGGGGGGGGTCCTACGAGCAGTACTTC. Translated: CAIRGGSYEQYF.

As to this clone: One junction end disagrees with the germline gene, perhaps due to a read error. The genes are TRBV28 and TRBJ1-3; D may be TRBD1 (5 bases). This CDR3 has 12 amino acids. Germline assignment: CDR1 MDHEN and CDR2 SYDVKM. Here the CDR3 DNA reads TGTGCCAGCAGTCCAAACACCAGGGATAGGGTGTTT. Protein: CASSPNTRDRVF.

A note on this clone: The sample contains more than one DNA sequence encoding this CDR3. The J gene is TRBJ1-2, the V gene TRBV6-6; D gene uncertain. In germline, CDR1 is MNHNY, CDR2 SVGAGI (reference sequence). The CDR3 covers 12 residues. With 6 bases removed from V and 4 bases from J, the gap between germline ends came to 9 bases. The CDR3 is CASSDNAYGYTF. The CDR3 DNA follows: TGTGCCAGCAGCGACAATGCCTATGGCTACACCTTC.

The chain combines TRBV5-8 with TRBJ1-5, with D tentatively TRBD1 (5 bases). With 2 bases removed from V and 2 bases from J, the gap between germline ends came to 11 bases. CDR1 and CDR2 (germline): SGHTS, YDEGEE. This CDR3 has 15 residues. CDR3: CASSLEGVRNQPQHF. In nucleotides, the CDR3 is TGTGCCAGCAGCTTAGAAGGGGTTCGCAATCAGCCCCAGCATTTT.